The source of this T cell receptor beta chain is a study of cytomegalovirus exposure and HLA in healthy donors. The PCR made use of 60 Vbeta and 13 Jbeta primers. Method: immunoSEQ multiplex PCR; TCRdb's copy keeps in-frame clones and lacks some. The sample has about 160,000 clones; roughly 82% are singletons. CDR1 and CDR2 (germline): MNHNS, SASEGT. After removal of 5 bases from V and 4 bases from J, the junction contained 10 bases not matched to a gene. This CDR3 is 15 amino acids long. The receptor's source is a woman aged 25 to 39 in good health and CMV-seronegative. The specimen sequenced was PBMCs. The chain combines TRBV6-1 with TRBJ1-2; 7 bases are shared with TRBD1. CDR3: CASSWDRVILYGYTF. DNA for the CDR3: TGTGCCAGCAGTTGGGACAGAGTAATCCTCTATGGCTACACCTTC.